Presented here are 3 T cell receptor beta chains from one specimen sequenced in a study of identical twins. TCRdb reprocessed the 5' RACE reads with MiXCR, giving one entry per CDR3 protein. The table shows about 920,000 distinct CDR3 sequences, with roughly 12% occurring only once. The same data also went into a second study, on yellow fever vaccine responses in identical twins.

The specimen sequenced was PBMCs. These receptors all come from a woman under 30 in good health.

The chain combines TRBV20-1 with TRBJ1-5; D remains ambiguous. This CDR3 contains 13 residues. Per the germline V gene, CDR1 is DFQATT and CDR2 is SNEGSKA (reference sequence). V was pared by 1 base and J by 2 bases, with 6 bases between. The CDR3 here is CSARGQGNQPQHF. CDR3 in DNA: TGCAGTGCTAGAGGGCAGGGCAATCAGCCCCAGCATTTT.

This clonotype has more than one count but fewer than ten. This sequence joins TRBV18 and TRBJ1-1, with 8 bases identical to TRBD1. Per the germline V gene, CDR1 is KGHSH and CDR2 is LQKENI. V shed 2 bases, J shed 9 bases, and the junction held 11 bases outside the gene matches. This CDR3 spans 15 amino acids. The DNA for the CDR3 is TGTGCCAGCTCACCAATGGAGGACAGGGCCAGTCAAGCTTTCTTT. Its protein product is CASSPMEDRASQAFF.

This clonotype was observed a handful of times. The chain has TRBV24-1 and TRBJ2-7, with TRBD1 identical over 10 bases. This CDR3 region has 14 residues. V trimming: 3 bases; J trimming: 6 bases; junction bases outside the gene matches: 4. Germline V gene lookup returns CDR1 KGHDR and CDR2 SFDVKD. In nucleotides, the CDR3 is TGTGCCACCAGTGATCGGGACAGGGGCGGCGAGCAGTACTTC. Translated: CATSDRDRGGEQYF.